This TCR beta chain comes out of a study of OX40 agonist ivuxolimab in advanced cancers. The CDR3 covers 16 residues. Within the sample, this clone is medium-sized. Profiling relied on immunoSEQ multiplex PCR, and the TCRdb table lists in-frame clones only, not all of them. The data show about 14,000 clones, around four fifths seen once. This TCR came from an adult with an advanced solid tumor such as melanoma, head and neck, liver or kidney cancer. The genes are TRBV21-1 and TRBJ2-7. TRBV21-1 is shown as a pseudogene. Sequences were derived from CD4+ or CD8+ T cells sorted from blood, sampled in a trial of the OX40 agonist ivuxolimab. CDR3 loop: CANASLAGHEAYEQYF. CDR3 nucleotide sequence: TGTGCCAACGCATCGTTGGCGGGACATGAAGCCTACGAGCAGTACTTC.